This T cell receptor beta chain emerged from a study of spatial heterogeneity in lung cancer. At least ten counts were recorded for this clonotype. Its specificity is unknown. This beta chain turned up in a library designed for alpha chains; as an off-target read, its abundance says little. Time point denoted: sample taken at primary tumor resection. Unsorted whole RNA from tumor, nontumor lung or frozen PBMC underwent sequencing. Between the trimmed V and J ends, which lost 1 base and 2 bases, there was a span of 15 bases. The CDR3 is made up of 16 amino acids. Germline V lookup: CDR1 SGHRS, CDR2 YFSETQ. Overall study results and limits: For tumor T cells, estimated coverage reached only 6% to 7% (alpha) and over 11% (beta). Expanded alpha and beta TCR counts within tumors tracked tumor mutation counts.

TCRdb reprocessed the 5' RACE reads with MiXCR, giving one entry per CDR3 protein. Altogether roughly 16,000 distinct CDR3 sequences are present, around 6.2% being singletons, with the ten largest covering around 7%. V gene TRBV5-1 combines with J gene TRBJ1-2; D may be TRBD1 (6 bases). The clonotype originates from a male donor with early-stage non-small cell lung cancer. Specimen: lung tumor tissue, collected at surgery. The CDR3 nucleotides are TGCGCCAGCAGCTTGTACCAGACAGGATTAAACTATGGCTACACCTTC. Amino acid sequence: CASSLYQTGLNYGYTF.